The clone carrying this T cell receptor beta chain was seen a handful of times. As handled by the study authors: Amplified reference gene primers provided the basis for estimating nucleated cell counts. Produced via immunoSEQ multiplex PCR; TCRdb's table is partial and in-frame only. Clonal size and the V and J genes are those of that table, whereas D and trimming came from the DNA. Of some 55,000 clones listed, roughly four fifths are singletons. The sample is drawn from a study of blood T cell repertoires in COVID-19. Study overall: Spain, Italy and the United States supplied samples that represented acute and convalescent COVID-19.

Trimming took off 8 bases at V and 0 bases at J, with 13 bases between the two ends. The CDR3 sequence is 13 residues long. From germline, CDR1 is GTSNPN and CDR2 SVGIG (reference sequence). Sequencing used peripheral blood. The gene calls are TRBV30 and TRBJ1-1; perhaps TRBD1 as D (6 bases). The source is a woman in her sixties or seventies with acute or convalescent COVID-19. Written as DNA, the CDR3 is TGTGCCCGAAACAGGGTCATGAACACTGAAGCTTTCTTT. Its translation: CARNRVMNTEAFF. The whole variable domain, filled in from reference TRBV30 and TRBJ1-1, reads SQTIHQWPATLVQPVGSPLSLECTVEGTSNPNLYWYRQAAGRGLQLLFYSVGIGQISSEVPQNLSASRPQDRQFILSSKKLLLSDSGFYLCARNRVMNTEAFFGQGTRLTVV.